This entry lists 26 T cell receptor beta chains sequenced from one sample in a study of glioma-infiltrating T cells after dendritic cell vaccination. Data came from immunoSEQ multiplex PCR; TCRdb stores just in-frame clones and leaves some out. The sample gives tens of thousands of clones, 85% of which show up once; 7.5% to 8.5% is in the top ten. The time point: after dendritic cell vaccination, including at tumor progression/relapse. The source was blood, collected after dendritic cell vaccination. The receptor source for this set is a human donor with glioblastoma.

The V call is TRBV5-4, the J call TRBJ1-1, with D hard to call. CDR1 SGHNT and CDR2 YYREEE come from the germline V gene (reference sequence). The V and J ends lost 1 base and 0 bases respectively, with 16 bases between them. The CDR3 runs to 17 residues. The CDR3 protein is CASSLWPPETLNTEAFF. The CDR3 DNA follows: TGTGCCAGCAGCTTGTGGCCGCCGGAGACCCTGAACACTGAAGCTTTCTTT.

J is TRBJ2-7 and V is TRBV7-6; TRBD1 is a possible D gene (5 bases). The CDR3 sequence is 13 residues long. Trimming took off 4 bases at V and 3 bases at J, with 10 bases between the two ends. The germline V gene has CDR1 SGHVS and CDR2 FNYEAQ. The CDR3 spells CASSSDILYEQYF. CDR3 nucleotides: TGTGCCAGCAGCTCGGACATCCTCTACGAGCAGTACTTC. Filled out from reference TRBV7-6 and TRBJ2-7, the complete variable domain reads GAGVSQSPRYKVTKRGQDVALRCDPISGHVSLYWYRQALGQGPEFLTYFNYEAQQDKSGLPNDRFSAERPEGSISTLTIQRTEQRDSAMYRCASSSDILYEQYFGPGTRLTVT.

The J gene is TRBJ2-7, the V gene TRBV7-6; the match to TRBD1 covers 12 bases. The ends lost 6 bases at V and 3 bases at J; junction bases unmatched: 12. This CDR3 has 17 residues. The germline V gene encodes CDR1 SGHVS and CDR2 FNYEAQ. The CDR3: CASSPEAGQGARYEQYF. CDR3 bases: TGTGCCAGCAGTCCAGAGGCGGGACAGGGGGCCCGCTACGAGCAGTACTTC.

The chain joins TRBV27 to TRBJ1-5, with TRBD1 identical over 12 bases. The CDR3 is 17 amino acids. Germline V gives CDR1 MNHEY, CDR2 SMNVEV (reference sequence). V dropped 9 bases and J dropped 2; count of bases not matched to a gene: 11. For the CDR3, the DNA is TGTGCCAGTTCCGGGACAGGGGGCGCGAGGGGCAATCAGCCCCAGCATTTT. This sequence encodes CASSGTGGARGNQPQHF.

The genes are TRBV5-1 and TRBJ2-5; 7 bases line up with TRBD1. The CDR3 loop spans 16 amino acids. CDR1 and CDR2 (germline): SGHRS, YFSETQ. The V gene end was trimmed by 5 bases and the J gene end by 4 bases; junction bases not matched to a gene: 14. This CDR3 is CASRIVQGTYAETQYF. The CDR3 region has the DNA TGCGCCAGCAGAATCGTACAGGGGACGTACGCAGAGACCCAGTACTTC.

The chain carries TRBV5-1 and TRBJ2-2, with D uncertain. The CDR3 sequence is 15 residues long. The ends were cut back, 5 bases at V and 4 bases at J, with 15 bases in the middle. Germline loops: CDR1 SGHRS, CDR2 YFSETQ. CDR3 protein: CASRIVESSTGELFF. CDR3 in DNA: TGCGCCAGCAGAATTGTGGAGTCGAGCACCGGGGAGCTGTTTTTT.

This chain links TRBV18 with TRBJ1-5; 9 bases are shared with TRBD1. The V gene's germline CDR1 is KGHSH and CDR2 LQKENI. The CDR3 length is 17 residues. With V trimmed by 2 bases and J by 2 bases, 7 bases remained unmatched. Here the CDR3 DNA reads TGTGCCAGCTCACCAGTACAGGGGGCAGGTGGCAATCAGCCCCAGCATTTT. As protein: CASSPVQGAGGNQPQHF.

The chain couples TRBV11-2 to TRBJ2-5; D possibly corresponds to TRBD1 (6 bases). V was pared by 1 base and J by 2 bases, with 11 bases between. Per the germline V gene, CDR1 is SGHAT and CDR2 is FQNNGV. This CDR3 has 15 residues. DNA of the CDR3: TGTGCCAGCAGCTTAGGCGGAGGACAGCAAGAGACCCAGTACTTC. It encodes CASSLGGGQQETQYF.

V and J are TRBV19 and TRBJ2-7; 12 nucleotides line up with TRBD1. The J segment lost 7 bases and the V segment lost 3 bases, leaving 4 bases of the junction unmatched. Germline CDR1 is LNHDA and CDR2 is SQIVND (reference sequence). This CDR3 is built from 14 residues. CDR3 bases: TGTGCCAGTAGTATGGGACAGGGGGCGGAGGAGCAGTACTTC. It codes for CASSMGQGAEEQYF.

The chain has TRBV5-6 and TRBJ2-1; tentatively, D is TRBD1 (5 bases). Germline lookup yields CDR1 SGHDT and CDR2 YYEEEE. V gave up 3 bases and J gave up 4 bases, with 11 bases separating them. This CDR3 spans 14 amino acids. The CDR3 sequence: CASSSRQIYNEQFF. CDR3 sequence (DNA): TGTGCCAGCAGCTCAAGACAGATATACAATGAGCAGTTCTTC.

As regards this clone: At the DNA level, this CDR3 is encoded by other sequences in the same sample as well. V and J are TRBV28 and TRBJ2-7; D is uncertain. CDR1 and CDR2 (germline): MDHEN, SYDVKM. The V end was cut by 3 bases, the J end by 1 base, with 4 bases between. The CDR3 extends over 12 amino acids. The CDR3 DNA sequence: TGTGCCAGCAGTTTGTCTTCCTACGAGCAGTACTTC. Translating it yields CASSLSSYEQYF.

The V and J genes are TRBV4-1 and TRBJ1-2, with 12 bases fitting TRBD1. The CDR3 is 15 residues long. Germline V gene data show CDR1 as MGHRA and CDR2 as YSYEKL. With 4 bases clipped from V and 2 bases from J, the junction kept 2 bases outside the gene matches. The CDR3 region is CASSPGQGANYGYTF. CDR3 coding DNA: TGCGCCAGCAGCCCGGGACAGGGGGCGAACTATGGCTACACCTTC.

This clone was recorded only once. The chain employs TRBV7-8 and TRBJ1-3; 7 bases are a match to TRBD1. With 5 bases clipped from V and 7 bases from J, the junction kept 14 bases outside the gene matches. Germline CDR1 reads SGHVS; CDR2 reads FQNEAQ. The CDR3 has 16 amino acids. The CDR3 sequence is CASSRRQGDPLNTIYF. The CDR3 coding sequence is TGTGCCAGCAGCCGGAGACAGGGAGATCCGTTGAACACCATATATTTT.

The chain combines TRBV27 with TRBJ1-2, with a possible D match to TRBD1 (6 bases). In germline, CDR1 is MNHEY, CDR2 SMNVEV (reference sequence). The CDR3 spans 14 residues. Trimming pared 2 bases from V and 2 bases from J, leaving 9 bases between. CDR3 region: CASSLAGQNYGYTF. DNA for the CDR3: TGTGCCAGCAGTTTAGCCGGACAGAACTATGGCTACACCTTC.

This clone occurred a few times. J is TRBJ2-1 and V is TRBV6-5; possible D gene TRBD2, 5 bases. This CDR3 spans 14 amino acids. The ends were cut back, 2 bases at V and 4 bases at J, with 9 bases in the middle. Germline lookup yields CDR1 MNHEY and CDR2 SVGAGI. CDR3 in amino acids: CASSYQSGYNEQFF. In DNA form, the CDR3 reads TGTGCCAGCAGTTACCAGAGCGGATACAATGAGCAGTTCTTC.

The rearrangement joins TRBV6-4 to TRBJ2-1; TRBD2 matches 13 bases. The V segment lost 5 bases and the J segment 2 bases; nucleotides outside the gene matches: 3. Germline V gives CDR1 MRHNA, CDR2 SNTAGT. This CDR3 is built from 16 residues. CDR3 DNA sequence: TGTGCCAGCAGTTGGACTAGCGGGAGCACCTACAATGAGCAGTTCTTC. Translation gives CASSWTSGSTYNEQFF.

The chain recombines TRBV18 with TRBJ2-5; D remains ambiguous. The CDR3 contains 15 residues. V was cut by 3 bases and J by 2 bases, with 13 bases left in between. CDR1 is KGHSH and CDR2 is LQKENI in the germline V gene. CDR3 sequence: CASSPRGGPQETQYF. The CDR3 DNA is TGTGCCAGCTCACCGAGAGGCGGCCCGCAAGAGACCCAGTACTTC. Full variable domain (missing parts from reference TRBV18 and TRBJ2-5): NAGVMQNPRHLVRRRGQEARLRCSPMKGHSHVYWYRQLPEEGLKFMVYLQKENIIDESGMPKERFSAEFPKEGPSILRIQQVVRGDSAAYFCASSPRGGPQETQYFGPGTRLLVL.

A single count supports this clone. The DNA for the CDR3 is TGCGCCAGCACCCGCGGGGGTTTTTACGAGCAGTACTTC. Its translation is CASTRGGFYEQYF. The V call is TRBV5-1, the J call TRBJ2-7, with TRBD2 identical over 7 bases. The germline V gene encodes CDR1 SGHRS and CDR2 YFSETQ. The CDR3 is 13 amino acids. Losses at the gene ends were 6 bases for V and 4 bases for J; bases not matched to a gene: 7.

The chain has TRBV28 and TRBJ2-7; 10 nucleotides match TRBD2. The CDR3 is 18 amino acids. The germline CDR1 and CDR2 sequences are MDHEN and SYDVKM. V lost 7 bases and J lost 2; bases outside the gene matches: 17. The CDR3 loop reads CASTNGGASGSWAYEQYF. DNA of the CDR3: TGTGCCAGCACCAACGGGGGGGCTAGCGGGAGTTGGGCCTACGAGCAGTACTTC.

The rearrangement uses TRBV5-4 and TRBJ1-1, with 7 nucleotides matching TRBD1. The CDR3 runs to 13 residues. Germline V gives CDR1 SGHNT, CDR2 YYREEE (reference sequence). The J segment lost 3 bases and the V segment lost 3 bases, leaving 2 bases of the junction unmatched. CDR3 sequence: CASSSQGYTEAFF. In nucleotides, the CDR3 is TGTGCCAGCAGCTCACAGGGGTACACTGAAGCTTTCTTT.

The rearrangement uses TRBV7-2 and TRBJ1-1, with 7 bases fitting TRBD1. Per the germline V gene, CDR1 is SGHTA and CDR2 is FQGNSA. V was pared by 5 bases and J by 1 base, with 7 bases of the junction left unmatched. The CDR3 has 15 residues. The CDR3 region is CASSHRQGPNTEAFF. The CDR3 DNA is TGTGCCAGCAGCCATCGACAGGGACCGAACACTGAAGCTTTCTTT.

V and J are TRBV19 and TRBJ2-3; 7 positions agree with TRBD1. Germline CDR1 is LNHDA and CDR2 is SQIVND (reference sequence). The CDR3 loop spans 15 amino acids. Trimming cost V 4 bases and J 4 bases; bases outside gene matches: 8. CDR3 residues: CASSSRQGFSDTQYF. The CDR3, as DNA: TGTGCCAGTAGTAGTAGACAGGGTTTCTCAGATACGCAGTATTTT.

The rearrangement joins TRBV2 to TRBJ2-4; 8 nucleotides line up with TRBD1. This CDR3 comprises 13 residues. In germline, CDR1 is SNHLY, CDR2 FYNNEI. J gave up 6 bases and V 4 bases, and 2 bases lay outside the gene matches. CDR3 sequence (DNA): TGTGCCAGCAGTGGCGGACAGGGAAACATTCAGTACTTC. It yields the protein CASSGGQGNIQYF.

This chain connects TRBV5-1 to TRBJ2-3; D ambiguous. From germline, CDR1 is SGHRS and CDR2 YFSETQ. V lost 0 bases and J lost 0, with 5 bases in between. The CDR3 has 14 amino acids. In DNA, the CDR3 is TGCGCCAGCAGCTTGGGAGATAGCACAGATACGCAGTATTTT. Residues: CASSLGDSTDTQYF.

The CDR3 DNA sequence: TGTGCCACCAGCATGTCCCCAGCGGTGGCGAACACCGGGGAGCTGTTTTTT. Residues: CATSMSPAVANTGELFF. This rearrangement joins TRBV15 to TRBJ2-2; the D gene is possibly TRBD2 (5 bases). The germline gives CDR1 LNHNV, CDR2 YYDKDF (reference sequence). CDR3 length: 17 residues. The V and J ends lost 4 bases and 0 bases respectively, with 15 bases between them.

The J gene is TRBJ2-1, the V gene TRBV28; no firm D call. CDR1 is MDHEN, CDR2 SYDVKM, per germline. There are 13 residues in the CDR3. The ends were cut back, 6 bases at V and 2 bases at J, with 8 bases in the middle. This CDR3 reads CASRPDTYNEQFF. The CDR3 coding sequence is TGTGCCAGCAGACCCGACACCTACAATGAGCAGTTCTTC.